The 25 T cell receptor beta chains below were found in one sample sequenced in a study of cytomegalovirus exposure and HLA in healthy donors. 60 Vbeta and 13 Jbeta primers were used in PCR. The repertoire was sequenced with immunoSEQ multiplex PCR; TCRdb's copy has only in-frame clones and lacks some. In the table there are fewer than 250,000 clones, around 81% of which are singletons. Sequencing was done on a sample of PBMCs. The source of these receptors is a young man in good health and CMV-seronegative.

CDR3 amino acids: CASSPPLGAGNSPLHF. DNA of the CDR3: TGTGCCAGCTCACCACCGCTGGGGGCTGGGAATTCACCCCTCCACTTT. This chain joins TRBV18 and TRBJ1-6; possibly TRBD1 for D (6 bases). This CDR3 has 16 amino acids. Between the trimmed V and J ends, which lost 0 bases and 7 bases, there was a span of 13 bases. Germline assignment: CDR1 KGHSH and CDR2 LQKENI.

The J gene is TRBJ2-5, the V gene TRBV4-3; no firm D call. This CDR3 has 13 residues. CDR1 is LGHNA and CDR2 is YSLEER in the germline V gene. Trimming took 0 bases from V and 7 from J, leaving 9 bases between them. CDR3 loop: CASSQDFGGTQYF. The CDR3 DNA reads as TGCGCCAGCAGCCAAGATTTCGGCGGGACCCAGTACTTC.

The CDR3 DNA follows: TGTGCCAGCAGCTTTCCAGGGCCTAACTATGGCTACACCTTC. It is translated as CASSFPGPNYGYTF. The J gene is TRBJ1-2, the V gene TRBV5-6; tentatively, D is TRBD1 (5 bases). This CDR3 has 14 amino acids. Germline V gives CDR1 SGHDT, CDR2 YYEEEE. The V gene lost 2 bases and the J gene lost 0 bases, with 8 bases spanning the gap. The whole variable domain, remainder taken from reference TRBV5-6 and TRBJ1-2, is DAGVTQSPTHLIKTRGQQVTLRCSPKSGHDTVSWYQQALGQGPQFIFQYYEEEERQRGNFPDRFSGHQFPNYSSELNVNALLLGDSALYLCASSFPGPNYGYTFGSGTRLTVV.

This clone was recorded a few times. V usage is TRBV10-3 and J usage is TRBJ2-1, with 14 nucleotides matching TRBD2. With 5 bases clipped from V and 4 bases from J, the junction kept 7 bases outside the gene matches. There are 17 residues in the CDR3. CDR1 is ENHRY and CDR2 is SYGVKD in the germline V gene. This chain's CDR3 is CAISPRLAGGPYNEQFF. The CDR3 DNA reads TGTGCCATCAGTCCAAGACTAGCGGGAGGGCCTTACAATGAGCAGTTCTTC.

The rearrangement joins TRBV9 to TRBJ1-2; 7 nucleotides line up with TRBD1. V dropped 0 bases and J dropped 8; count of bases not matched to a gene: 10. This CDR3 has 15 amino acids. The germline gives CDR1 SGDLS, CDR2 YYNGEE. The CDR3 reads CASSVGLGGASGYTF. The CDR3 DNA is TGTGCCAGCAGCGTAGGGTTAGGGGGCGCGTCAGGCTACACCTTC.

The chain couples TRBV5-1 to TRBJ2-3; 10 bases fit TRBD1. Trimming cost V 4 bases and J 1 base; bases outside gene matches: 6. The CDR3 is made up of 16 amino acids. CDR1 and CDR2 (germline): SGHRS, YFSETQ. The CDR3 nucleotides read TGCGCCAGCAGCACGGGACAGGGGTTTGGCACAGATACGCAGTATTTT. Its protein product is CASSTGQGFGTDTQYF. Combining the CDR3 with reference TRBV5-1 and TRBJ2-3 gives the whole variable domain KAGVTQTPRYLIKTRGQQVTLSCSPISGHRSVSWYQQTPGQGLQFLFEYFSETQRNKGNFPGRFSGRQFSNSRSEMNVSTLELGDSALYLCASSTGQGFGTDTQYFGPGTRLTVL.

The CDR3 DNA reads as TGTGCCAGCAGTTACTTAAGAGGGGGGGAGCGGGATGGCTACACCTTC. Protein: CASSYLRGGERDGYTF. This chain links TRBV6-6 with TRBJ1-2, with TRBD1 as a possible D gene (6 bases). Trimming stripped 1 base from V and 6 bases from J, with 18 bases between. The CDR3 has 16 amino acids. Germline loops: CDR1 MNHNY, CDR2 SVGAGI (reference sequence).

The chain carries TRBV18 and TRBJ1-5, with 7 bases lining up with TRBD1. The CDR3 sequence is 15 residues long. Trimming at V came to 3 bases and at J to 3 bases, leaving 5 bases not matched to a gene. The germline CDR1 and CDR2 sequences are KGHSH and LQKENI. The DNA of the CDR3 is TGTGCCAGCTCACCTCCGGGACAGTTCAATCAGCCCCAGCATTTT. Its translation is CASSPPGQFNQPQHF.

This chain's CDR3 is CASSTRTDTGYTF. The DNA for the CDR3 is TGTGCCAGCAGCACCCGTACAGATACTGGCTACACCTTC. The chain uses TRBV5-4 and TRBJ1-2; D is undetermined. Germline V gene data show CDR1 as SGHNT and CDR2 as YYREEE (reference sequence). V lost 4 bases, J lost 7 bases, and 14 bases lay in between. This CDR3 spans 13 amino acids.

This chain connects TRBV2 to TRBJ2-5, with a possible D match to TRBD1 (7 bases). Germline V gene data show CDR1 as SNHLY and CDR2 as FYNNEI. Trimming took off 5 bases at V and 2 bases at J, with 12 bases between the two ends. The CDR3 spans 14 residues. DNA of the CDR3: TGTGCCAGCAGTAGGACAGGACTACAAGAGACCCAGTACTTC. This sequence encodes CASSRTGLQETQYF.

V usage is TRBV2 and J usage is TRBJ1-1; no firm D call. The germline CDR1 and CDR2 sequences are SNHLY and FYNNEI. The CDR3 contains 12 residues. Trimming took off 7 bases at V and 2 bases at J, with 8 bases between the two ends. The CDR3 coding sequence is TGTGCCAGCATGCTATCTAACACTGAAGCTTTCTTT. It yields the protein CASMLSNTEAFF.

The chain joins TRBV10-3 to TRBJ2-1, with 8 bases fitting TRBD1. The germline V gene has CDR1 ENHRY and CDR2 SYGVKD. After removal of 3 bases from V and 5 bases from J, the junction contained 12 bases not matched to a gene. The CDR3 contains 17 residues. Written as DNA, the CDR3 is TGTGCCATCAGTGACAGTAAGGACAGGGATACGGACAATGAGCAGTTCTTC. Protein: CAISDSKDRDTDNEQFF.

As for this clone: Germline and junction disagree at one end, which may indicate a read error. The rearrangement links TRBV7-2 to TRBJ2-2, with 11 bases identical to TRBD2. The CDR3 loop spans 15 amino acids. Germline assignment: CDR1 SGHTA and CDR2 FQGNSA. In DNA, the CDR3 is TGTGCCAGCAGCTTTAGCGGGGGGGCCGGCGGGGAGCTGCTTTTT. As protein: CASSFSGGAGGELLF.

This clone showed up just a few times. The chain joins TRBV27 to TRBJ2-2; 10 bases map to TRBD1. J was trimmed by 3 bases and V by 5 bases; bases with no gene match: 3. Germline assignment: CDR1 MNHEY and CDR2 SMNVEV (reference sequence). CDR3 length: 15 amino acids. The CDR3 reads CASSRDRGYTGELFF. CDR3 nucleotide sequence: TGTGCCAGCAGTCGGGACAGGGGTTACACCGGGGAGCTGTTTTTT.

V usage is TRBV5-4 and J usage is TRBJ2-5, with 15 positions matching TRBD2. Germline trimming cut 4 bases from V and 5 bases from J; bases unmatched to any gene: 15. The CDR3 covers 19 residues. The germline gives CDR1 SGHNT, CDR2 YYREEE (reference sequence). Here the CDR3 DNA reads TGTGCCAGCAGCCCCATGGGACTAGCGGGGGGCGACCCCCGGGAGACCCAGTACTTC. The encoded protein is CASSPMGLAGGDPRETQYF.

The chain couples TRBV6-1 to TRBJ1-3; no definite D call. CDR3 length: 14 residues. Germline V gene data show CDR1 as MNHNS and CDR2 as SASEGT. Deletions cut 1 base from V and 2 bases from J, with 6 bases between. The CDR3 coding sequence is TGTGCCAGCAGTGAAGGAGAGACTGGAAACACCATATATTTT. As protein: CASSEGETGNTIYF.

With respect to this clone: Compared with germline, one end of the junction differs, possibly owing to a read error. V usage is TRBV12-5 and J usage is TRBJ2-7; no definite D call. Germline CDR1 LGHNT, CDR2 FRNRAP. This CDR3 region has 14 residues. This CDR3 is CASGLEYGPYEQYF. Written as DNA, the CDR3 is TGTGCTAGTGGGTTGGAGTACGGTCCCTACGAGCAGTACTTC.

The CDR3 nucleotides are TGCGCCAGCAGCTCCCGGACAGGGTCGAACTATGGCTACACCTTC. This codes for CASSSRTGSNYGYTF. The chain combines TRBV4-3 with TRBJ1-2, with 8 bases matching TRBD1. Per germline, CDR1 LGHNA and CDR2 YSLEER. Unmatched junction bases numbered 7, after V lost 5 bases and J lost 2 bases. This CDR3 has 15 residues.

This chain links TRBV29-1 with TRBJ2-7; 15 bases line up with TRBD2. The V gene's germline CDR1 is SQVTM and CDR2 ANQGSEA. The CDR3 extends over 20 amino acids. Unmatched junction bases numbered 19, after V lost 3 bases and J lost 4 bases. The CDR3 here is CSVESAEGLAGGRSRYEQYF. CDR3 nucleotide sequence: TGCAGCGTTGAGTCTGCGGAGGGACTAGCGGGAGGCCGGTCCAGGTACGAGCAGTACTTC.

The chain carries TRBV5-6 and TRBJ2-7, with 10 bases aligning to TRBD1. CDR3 length: 13 residues. V gave up 4 bases and J gave up 4 bases; unmatched junction bases: 2. Germline values: CDR1 SGHDT, CDR2 YYEEEE. The CDR3 nucleotides read TGTGCCAGCAGCCAGGACAGGGGGTACGAGCAGTACTTC. Amino acid sequence: CASSQDRGYEQYF. Variable domain in full (rest from reference TRBV5-6 and TRBJ2-7): DAGVTQSPTHLIKTRGQQVTLRCSPKSGHDTVSWYQQALGQGPQFIFQYYEEEERQRGNFPDRFSGHQFPNYSSELNVNALLLGDSALYLCASSQDRGYEQYFGPGTRLTVT.

This chain's CDR3 is CASSSTGTGPYEQYF. The CDR3 nucleotides read TGTGCCAGCAGTTCTACCGGGACAGGGCCCTACGAGCAGTACTTC. The rearrangement links TRBV7-8 to TRBJ2-7, with 9 nucleotides matching TRBD1. CDR1 and CDR2 from the germline V gene are SGHVS and FQNEAQ. The CDR3 has 15 residues. Losses at the gene ends were 6 bases for V and 2 bases for J; bases not matched to a gene: 8.

The chain links TRBV7-2 to TRBJ2-3; perhaps TRBD2 as D (6 bases). Trimming pared 1 base from V and 1 base from J, leaving 12 bases between. The CDR3 runs 16 residues. Germline-derived CDR1 and CDR2 are SGHTA and FQGNSA. CDR3 amino acids: CASSLGVTRGTDTQYF. The CDR3 region has the DNA TGTGCCAGCAGCTTAGGAGTGACTAGGGGCACAGATACGCAGTATTTT.

The genes are TRBV2 and TRBJ2-1; 12 bases are shared with TRBD2. The CDR3 is 15 residues long. CDR1 and CDR2 from the germline V gene are SNHLY and FYNNEI. The V segment lost 4 bases and the J segment 6 bases; nucleotides outside the gene matches: 4. As DNA, the CDR3 is TGTGCCAGCAGTGCGACTAGCGGGAGAGGCAATGAGCAGTTCTTC. It specifies CASSATSGRGNEQFF.

This sequence joins TRBV15 and TRBJ1-4; D might be TRBD1 (5 bases). V lost 1 base and J lost 5, with 14 bases in between. The CDR3 extends over 16 amino acids. Per the germline V gene, CDR1 is LNHNV and CDR2 is YYDKDF (reference sequence). In nucleotides, the CDR3 is TGTGCCACCAGCAGAGGGGGGGGTAATGGAAATGAAAAACTGTTTTTT. Its translation is CATSRGGGNGNEKLFF.

The V and J genes are TRBV9 and TRBJ2-3, with D possibly matching TRBD1 (6 bases). The germline gives CDR1 SGDLS, CDR2 YYNGEE. V was clipped by 4 bases and J by 2 bases, with 11 bases between them. There are 14 residues in the CDR3. CDR3 in DNA: TGTGCCAGCAGCACAGGGACATACACAGATACGCAGTATTTT. Protein sequence: CASSTGTYTDTQYF.